These T cell receptor beta chains were read from a single sample in a study of T-cell reconstitution after alpha-beta-depleted transplantation in children. Via MiXCR, TCRdb re-called the PCR reads, giving one row per CDR3 protein. The table shows some 490,000 distinct CDR3 sequences, with under 15% occurring only once. The material was PBMCs from the stem cell graft donor, obtained from the stem cell graft. The receptors stem from a human donor who donated a stem cell graft to a child with combined immunodeficiency. Both conserved end residues are part of each CDR3. D genes are given only for firm matches. The size of a clone is reported for some rows only, either as once, few or many, or as a class for expanded clones.

size: few
D: NA
V: TRBV29-1
J: TRBJ2-3
DNA: TGCAGCGTTGAAGGGTACCCTGGCGGGACCTCATGGTGCACAGATACGCAGTATTTT
CDR3: CSVEGYPGGTSWCTDTQYF

size: few
D: NA
V: TRBV7-2
J: TRBJ2-5
DNA: TGTGCCAGCAGCATAGTTTGGGACCCCGGGGAGACCCAGTACTTC
CDR3: CASSIVWDPGETQYF

size: NA
D: NA
V: TRBV4-2
J: TRBJ2-1
DNA: TGTGCCAGCAGCCAAGAGTGGTTGGTGGATCCCTCCTACAATGAGCAGTTCTTC
CDR3: CASSQEWLVDPSYNEQFF

size: many
D: NA
V: TRBV29-1
J: TRBJ2-2
DNA: TGCAGCGCCCTAGGTCCGGCGAACACCGGGGAGCTGTTTTTT
CDR3: CSALGPANTGELFF

size: NA
D: NA
V: TRBV7-6
J: TRBJ2-7
DNA: TGTGCCAGCAGCTTACGACAGGAGAGCTCCTACGAGCAGTACTTC
CDR3: CASSLRQESSYEQYF

size: NA
D: NA
V: TRBV29-1
J: TRBJ2-1
DNA: TGCAGCGTTGAAACGGCAGGGTACAATGAGCAGTTCTTC
CDR3: CSVETAGYNEQFF

size: many
D: NA
V: TRBV12-3/TRBV12-4
J: TRBJ1-1
DNA: TGTGCCAGCAGTTTCCTATACATTCAAGCTGAAGCTTTCTTT
CDR3: CASSFLYIQAEAFF

size: NA
D: TRBD1
V: TRBV27
J: TRBJ1-2
DNA: TGTGCCAGCAGTTTATCTACAGGGACAGGGCAATATGGCTACACCTTC
CDR3: CASSLSTGTGQYGYTF

size: NA
D: NA
V: TRBV11-3
J: TRBJ2-5
DNA: TGTGCCAGCACCAGGACTGTCCAAGAGACCCAGTACTTC
CDR3: CASTRTVQETQYF

size: NA
D: NA
V: TRBV11-2
J: TRBJ2-3
DNA: TGTGCCAACAGCTTAGATGGGTACTTGAGGGAGTCGGATACGCAGTATTTT
CDR3: CANSLDGYLRESDTQYF

size: NA
D: NA
V: TRBV9
J: TRBJ2-5
DNA: TGTGCCAGCAGCGTAGGACACCTCCGGGAGACCCAGTACTTC
CDR3: CASSVGHLRETQYF

size: NA
D: TRBD1
V: TRBV2
J: TRBJ2-3
DNA: TGTGCCAGCTCCCGAGGGACAGGTACAAATACGCAGTATTTT
CDR3: CASSRGTGTNTQYF

size: NA
D: NA
V: TRBV7-2
J: TRBJ2-3
DNA: TGTGCCAGCAGCCCCCGGCCTGGTTTTGGGGATACGCAGTATTTT
CDR3: CASSPRPGFGDTQYF

size: few
D: TRBD1
V: TRBV12-3/TRBV12-4
J: TRBJ2-5
DNA: TGTGCCAGCAGTTCGGGACAGGAGAGAGGAGAGACCCAGTACTTC
CDR3: CASSSGQERGETQYF

size: NA
D: TRBD2
V: TRBV19
J: TRBJ2-3
DNA: TGTGCCAGTAGTTCTAGCGGTGACACAGATACGCAGTATTTT
CDR3: CASSSSGDTDTQYF

size: few
D: TRBD2
V: TRBV12-3/TRBV12-4
J: TRBJ2-2
DNA: TGTGCCAGCAGTCCGACTAGCGGGAGTAATGGGGAGCTGTTTTTT
CDR3: CASSPTSGSNGELFF

size: many
D: NA
V: TRBV5-5
J: TRBJ1-1
DNA: TGTGCCAGCAGCTTGCTCGGACAACGCACTGAAGCTTTCTTT
CDR3: CASSLLGQRTEAFF

size: few
D: TRBD1
V: TRBV7-9
J: TRBJ1-1
DNA: TGTGCCAGCAGCTCGGACAGGGGATCTCTTGAAGCTTTCTTT
CDR3: CASSSDRGSLEAFF

size: NA
D: NA
V: TRBV28
J: TRBJ2-3
DNA: TGTGCCAGCCAGCCGAGATACGGACAGTCAGATACGCAGTATTTT
CDR3: CASQPRYGQSDTQYF

size: NA
D: TRBD2
V: TRBV12-5
J: TRBJ2-1
DNA: TGTGCTAGTGGTTTGAGGACCCCCGAGGGCAGTCGGGGGGACCGCAATGAGCAGTTCTTC
CDR3: CASGLRTPEGSRGDRNEQFF

size: NA
D: TRBD2
V: TRBV12-3/TRBV12-4
J: TRBJ2-5
DNA: TGTGCCAGCAGTCGGACTAGCGGGGGGTACGAGACCCAGTACTTC
CDR3: CASSRTSGGYETQYF

size: many
D: NA
V: TRBV12-3/TRBV12-4
J: TRBJ2-7
DNA: TGTGCCAGCAGTGGAGACAGCACCTACGAGCAGTACTTC
CDR3: CASSGDSTYEQYF

size: NA
D: NA
V: TRBV20-1
J: TRBJ2-1
DNA: TGCAGTGCTAGACAGGGTGGGGACAATGAGCAGTTCTTC
CDR3: CSARQGGDNEQFF

size: NA
D: NA
V: TRBV5-1
J: TRBJ2-3
DNA: TGCGCCAGCAGCTTGGCCATAGACGCCATTAGCACAGATACGCAGTATTTT
CDR3: CASSLAIDAISTDTQYF

size: NA
D: NA
V: TRBV5-6
J: TRBJ2-2
DNA: TGTGCCAGCAGCTTGGCCAGGGAGAGCACCGGGGAGCTGTTTTTT
CDR3: CASSLARESTGELFF

size: few
D: NA
V: TRBV5-6
J: TRBJ2-1
DNA: TGTGCCAGCAGCCCTTGGGTTGGGACAAGTTTTTCCTACAATGAGCAGTTCTTC
CDR3: CASSPWVGTSFSYNEQFF

size: few
D: TRBD2
V: TRBV9
J: TRBJ2-1
DNA: TGTGCCAGCAGCGTCTCCGGGACTAGCGGATTTCTAAATGAGCAGTTCTTC
CDR3: CASSVSGTSGFLNEQFF

size: NA
D: TRBD2
V: TRBV12-3/TRBV12-4
J: TRBJ2-3
DNA: TGTGCCAGAAGCGCTAGCGGGGGAAACACAGATACGCAGTATTTT
CDR3: CARSASGGNTDTQYF

size: NA
D: NA
V: TRBV7-2
J: TRBJ1-3
DNA: TGTGCCAGCAGCTCGGCTGGACAGCGCCGGGCCCAACCTAGCTCTGGAAACACCATATATTTT
CDR3: CASSSAGQRRAQPSSGNTIYF

size: NA
D: NA
V: TRBV4-3
J: TRBJ2-3
DNA: TGCGCCAGCAGCCAAACAGTGGAAGATACGCAGTATTTT
CDR3: CASSQTVEDTQYF

size: NA
D: NA
V: TRBV12-3/TRBV12-4
J: TRBJ2-7
DNA: TGTGCCAGCACCATTGGGGGTGACAACGAGCAGTACTTC
CDR3: CASTIGGDNEQYF

size: many
D: TRBD2
V: TRBV29-1
J: TRBJ2-7
DNA: TGCAGCGTTGGGACAGCGGGGGGCTACGAGCAGTACTTC
CDR3: CSVGTAGGYEQYF

size: NA
D: NA
V: TRBV9
J: TRBJ2-1
DNA: TGTGCCAGCAGCGTAGGGGGGAGGGGGCGCCCTGAGCAGTTCTTC
CDR3: CASSVGGRGRPEQFF

size: few
D: NA
V: TRBV7-9
J: TRBJ2-2
DNA: TGTGCCACCAGCCCAATCAGGAACACCGGGGAGCTGTTTTTT
CDR3: CATSPIRNTGELFF

size: few
D: TRBD2
V: TRBV7-9
J: TRBJ2-1
DNA: TGTGCCAGCAGCTTCGAGGGACTAGCGGGGGGGGAGCAGTTCTTC
CDR3: CASSFEGLAGGEQFF

size: few
D: NA
V: TRBV27
J: TRBJ1-6
DNA: TGTGCCAGCAGGACTTTGGGTATAAATTCACCCCTCCACTTT
CDR3: CASRTLGINSPLHF

size: many
D: TRBD2
V: TRBV12-3/TRBV12-4
J: TRBJ2-4
DNA: TGTGCCAGCAGTTGGGGTAGCGGGGACATTCAGTACTTC
CDR3: CASSWGSGDIQYF

size: NA
D: NA
V: TRBV5-1
J: TRBJ2-7
DNA: TGCGCCAGCAGCTTGACGGGAAGAAACTACGAGCAGTACTTC
CDR3: CASSLTGRNYEQYF

size: few
D: NA
V: TRBV27
J: TRBJ2-3
DNA: TGTGCCAGCAGTTTATCGACGGCCATTAGCACAGATACGCAGTATTTT
CDR3: CASSLSTAISTDTQYF

size: few
D: TRBD1
V: TRBV30
J: TRBJ2-7
DNA: TGTGCCTGGGAGACAGGGGCCTACGAGCAGTACTTC
CDR3: CAWETGAYEQYF

size: few
D: NA
V: TRBV12-3/TRBV12-4
J: TRBJ2-1
DNA: TGTGCCAGCAGTTTCGGACTGGGCGCCTACAATGAGCAGTTCTTC
CDR3: CASSFGLGAYNEQFF

size: many
D: TRBD2
V: TRBV20-1
J: TRBJ2-7
DNA: TGCAGTGCTAGACACCCGATTTGGGGGACTAGCGGGACGGCGTACGAGCAGTACTTC
CDR3: CSARHPIWGTSGTAYEQYF

size: few
D: NA
V: TRBV15
J: TRBJ2-7
DNA: TGTGCCACCAGCAGCAAGCGGTTCCAAGGAGCCCACTTC
CDR3: CATSSKRFQGAHF

size: few
D: TRBD2
V: TRBV24-1
J: TRBJ2-3
DNA: TGTGCCACCCGGACTAGCGGGAGCCCAGATACGCAGTATTTT
CDR3: CATRTSGSPDTQYF

size: few
D: TRBD2
V: TRBV12-3/TRBV12-4
J: TRBJ2-1
DNA: TGTGCCAGCTCTATAGCGGGAGTTGTCAATGAGCAGTTCTTC
CDR3: CASSIAGVVNEQFF

size: few
D: NA
V: TRBV7-9
J: TRBJ2-1
DNA: TGTGCCAGCAGCCCCCGACAGAACAATGAGCAGTTCTTC
CDR3: CASSPRQNNEQFF

size: NA
D: NA
V: TRBV5-6
J: TRBJ2-1
DNA: TGTGCCAGCAGTCGGTACACGTACAATGAGCAGTTCTTC
CDR3: CASSRYTYNEQFF

size: once
D: NA
V: TRBV7-6
J: TRBJ1-5
DNA: TGTGCCAGCAGCTTAAAGGGGACGGCTCAGCCCCAGCATTTT
CDR3: CASSLKGTAQPQHF

size: NA
D: NA
V: TRBV30
J: TRBJ2-1
DNA: TGTGCCTGGAGGGCCGGGGTCTACAATGAGCAGTTCTTC
CDR3: CAWRAGVYNEQFF

size: many
D: NA
V: TRBV27
J: TRBJ2-2
DNA: TGTGCCAGCAGTTCCGGGTTTACCGGGGAGCTGTTTTTT
CDR3: CASSSGFTGELFF